These 31 T cell receptor beta chains came from one sample sequenced in a study of T cell changes during pregnancy in multiple sclerosis. Using immunoSEQ multiplex PCR, the repertoire was profiled, and TCRdb retains in-frame clones only, with some absent. The table includes tens of thousands of clones, around nine tenths detected once. The sequences come from CD8+ T cells from peripheral blood mononuclear cells, collected in the first trimester of pregnancy. The receptors were gathered from a female donor in good health, enrolled as a control in a pregnancy study.

V and J are TRBV6-5 and TRBJ2-2; the D gene is possibly TRBD1 (6 bases). The V and J ends lost 3 bases and 5 bases respectively, with 13 bases between them. This CDR3 region has 15 residues. Germline loops: CDR1 MNHEY, CDR2 SVGAGI. The chain's CDR3 is CASSYSTGRTGELFF. CDR3 DNA: TGTGCCAGCAGTTATTCAACAGGGCGAACCGGGGAGCTGTTTTTT.

The chain employs TRBV7-9 and TRBJ1-1; D is perhaps TRBD1 (6 bases). Trimming pared 5 bases from V and 0 bases from J, leaving 13 bases between. CDR3 length: 15 amino acids. Germline loops: CDR1 SEHNR, CDR2 FQNEAQ (reference sequence). The CDR3 protein is CASSLSRGMNTEAFF. In DNA, the CDR3 is TGTGCCAGCAGCCTAAGCAGGGGCATGAACACTGAAGCTTTCTTT.

This chain connects TRBV21-1 to TRBJ2-6; whether TRBD1, the table's D call, matches the DNA was not checked. TRBV21-1 is labeled a pseudogene. This CDR3 region has 18 residues. CDR3 sequence reads: CASIQGQVGMSGANVLTF. CDR3 sequence (DNA): TGTGCCAGCATTCAAGGACAGGTCGGGATGTCTGGGGCCAACGTCCTGACTTTC.

The rearrangement joins TRBV27 to TRBJ1-5, with a possible D match to TRBD1 (5 bases). The V end was cut by 4 bases, the J end by 3 bases, with 13 bases between. Germline V gives CDR1 MNHEY, CDR2 SMNVEV (reference sequence). The CDR3 extends over 15 amino acids. The CDR3 is CASSSGDSFNQPQHF. The CDR3 nucleotides are TGTGCCAGCAGTTCGGGGGACTCCTTCAATCAGCCCCAGCATTTT.

This clone was counted ten times or more. This chain links TRBV6-4 with TRBJ2-2; 8 bases map to TRBD1. The V and J ends lost 4 bases and 0 bases, in that order; junction bases with no gene match: 7. The CDR3 is 17 amino acids. Germline CDR1 reads MRHNA; CDR2 reads SNTAGT. CDR3 nucleotides: TGTGCCAGCAGTGGGGGACAGGAGGGTTCGAACACCGGGGAGCTGTTTTTT. It translates to CASSGGQEGSNTGELFF.

The chain joins TRBV28 to TRBJ2-7; 9 nucleotides line up with TRBD2. Germline CDR1 is MDHEN and CDR2 is SYDVKM. This CDR3 has 14 residues. Germline trimming cut 6 bases from V and 4 bases from J; bases unmatched to any gene: 7. CDR3 sequence: CASSASGINYEQYF. CDR3 coding DNA: TGTGCCAGCAGCGCTAGCGGGATTAATTACGAGCAGTACTTC.

The chain couples TRBV12-5 to TRBJ2-1, with 9 bases lining up with TRBD2. The J segment lost 8 bases and the V segment lost 1 base, leaving 6 bases of the junction unmatched. Germline V gives CDR1 LGHNT, CDR2 FRNRAP. The CDR3 loop spans 15 amino acids. This CDR3 is CASGLGHSGGDEQFF. The DNA for the CDR3 is TGTGCTAGTGGTTTGGGTCATAGCGGGGGCGATGAGCAGTTCTTC. Together with reference TRBV12-5 and TRBJ2-1, the CDR3 gives the full variable domain: DARVTQTPRHKVTEMGQEVTMRCQPILGHNTVFWYRQTMMQGLELLAYFRNRAPLDDSGMPKDRFSAEMPDATLATLKIQPSEPRDSAVYFCASGLGHSGGDEQFFGPGTRLTVL.

This clone was counted between two and nine times. The chain is built from TRBV6-1 and TRBJ2-5; TRBD2 agrees at 10 bases. This CDR3 is 15 amino acids long. Germline V gene data show CDR1 as MNHNS and CDR2 as SASEGT. J was trimmed by 5 bases and V by 3 bases; bases with no gene match: 6. The CDR3 is CASSDLAGAMETQYF. In DNA form, the CDR3 reads TGTGCCAGCAGTGATCTAGCGGGAGCTATGGAGACCCAGTACTTC.

The CDR3 coding sequence is TGTGCCATCAGTGAGTCCGGGACTCAAGGGCCCGCAGATACGCAGTATTTT. Encoded protein: CAISESGTQGPADTQYF. This chain connects TRBV10-3 to TRBJ2-3, with TRBD2 as a possible D gene (6 bases). CDR1 is ENHRY, CDR2 SYGVKD, per germline. With 0 bases removed from V and 4 bases from J, the gap between germline ends came to 17 bases. The CDR3 runs 17 residues.

This sequence joins TRBV5-5 and TRBJ1-4; TRBD1 agrees at 7 bases. Germline V gene sequence: CDR1 SGHKS, CDR2 YYEKEE (reference sequence). The length of the CDR3 is 15 residues. The junction had 13 bases not matched to a gene; V was cut back by 4 bases and J by 10 bases. The CDR3 protein is CASSLTDRAWGKLFF. The DNA of the CDR3 is TGTGCCAGCAGCCTGACTGACAGGGCCTGGGGAAAACTGTTTTTT.

CDR3 coding DNA: TGTGCCAGCACATTTCGTAGTTTAGACAGTAGCAATCAGCCCCAGCATTTT. Its translation: CASTFRSLDSSNQPQHF. The gene calls are TRBV27 and TRBJ1-5; D is perhaps TRBD1 (5 bases). CDR1 and CDR2 from the germline V gene are MNHEY and SMNVEV (reference sequence). Between the trimmed V and J ends, which lost 7 bases and 0 bases, there was a span of 19 bases. The CDR3 is 17 residues long.

The CDR3 sequence: CASSLGTKIEAFF. Here the CDR3 DNA reads TGTGCCAGCAGTTTAGGAACTAAGATTGAAGCTTTCTTT. The chain carries TRBV28 and TRBJ1-1, with D unresolved. The CDR3 runs to 13 residues. V lost 2 bases to trimming and J lost 7 bases, with 11 bases between them. The germline V gene has CDR1 MDHEN and CDR2 SYDVKM.

V gene TRBV11-2 combines with J gene TRBJ1-6, with D hard to call. The germline V gene encodes CDR1 SGHAT and CDR2 FQNNGV. Trimming took 5 bases from V and 10 from J, leaving 15 bases between them. The CDR3 has 14 amino acids. The CDR3 region has the DNA TGTGCCAGCAGCCACGACTTACGCACCTCACCCCTCCACTTT. Amino acid sequence: CASSHDLRTSPLHF.

The genes are TRBV4-1 and TRBJ2-7, with TRBD2 matching over 7 bases. The CDR3 sequence is 14 residues long. Germline V gene lookup returns CDR1 MGHRA and CDR2 YSYEKL. The V gene end was trimmed by 0 bases and the J gene end by 5 bases; junction bases not matched to a gene: 4. CDR3 sequence (DNA): TGCGCCAGCAGCCAAGAGGGGAGGGAGGACGAGCAGTACTTC. Translating gives CASSQEGREDEQYF.

The V and J genes are TRBV4-1 and TRBJ2-7, with D possibly TRBD1 on 6 matching bases. Trimming removed 4 bases at V and 2 bases at J, with 15 bases between. Per germline, CDR1 MGHRA and CDR2 YSYEKL. There are 15 residues in the CDR3. The CDR3 DNA is TGCGCCAGCAGCCCCAGGGCAGGGGTAACCTACGAGCAGTACTTC. It translates to CASSPRAGVTYEQYF.

The CDR3 loop is CASSLGLGTGTGGNEKLFF. In DNA, the CDR3 is TGTGCCAGCAGCTTAGGGCTAGGGACAGGGACAGGTGGTAATGAAAAACTGTTTTTT. The chain couples TRBV11-3 to TRBJ1-4; the match to TRBD1 covers 9 bases. The V gene end was trimmed by 1 base and the J gene end by 4 bases; junction bases not matched to a gene: 13. Germline assignment: CDR1 SGHNT and CDR2 YENEEA. CDR3 length: 19 residues.

This clone was counted between two and nine times. The rearrangement links TRBV19 to TRBJ1-1; D gene uncertain. This CDR3 region has 10 residues. CDR1 LNHDA and CDR2 SQIVND come from the germline V gene (reference sequence). V was pared by 6 bases and J by 6 bases, with 5 bases between. CDR3 region: CASRGAEAFF. The CDR3 coding sequence is TGTGCCAGTAGGGGAGCTGAAGCTTTCTTT.

The V call is TRBV27, the J call TRBJ2-1; D unclear. The germline V gene encodes CDR1 MNHEY and CDR2 SMNVEV (reference sequence). This CDR3 contains 13 residues. V was cut by 2 bases and J by 4 bases, with 6 bases left in between. The CDR3 DNA reads TGTGCCAGCAGTTTAACCGGGTACAATGAGCAGTTCTTC. It codes for CASSLTGYNEQFF.

The genes are TRBV9 and TRBJ2-5; a possible D gene is TRBD2 (5 bases). Germline V CDR1 and CDR2: SGDLS, YYNGEE. Trimming took off 0 bases at V and 1 base at J, with 10 bases between the two ends. The CDR3 has 15 amino acids. DNA for the CDR3: TGTGCCAGCAGCGTAGGGACTCTCCCCCAAGAGACCCAGTACTTC. Its protein is CASSVGTLPQETQYF. The complete variable domain, with remaining parts taken from reference TRBV9 and TRBJ2-5, reads DSGVTQTPKHLITATGQRVTLRCSPRSGDLSVYWYQQSLDQGLQFLIQYYNGEERAKGNILERFSAQQFPDLHSELNLSSLELGDSALYFCASSVGTLPQETQYFGPGTRLLVL.

The chain combines TRBV5-1 with TRBJ2-1, with a tentative D call TRBD2 (5 bases). This CDR3 spans 12 amino acids. The V end lost 3 bases, the J end lost 9 bases, and 10 bases lay between the germline ends. From germline, CDR1 is SGHRS and CDR2 YFSETQ. The DNA of the CDR3 is TGCGCCAGCAGCTGGAGGTCGGGTGAGCAGTTCTTC. Its protein product is CASSWRSGEQFF.

The genes are TRBV19 and TRBJ2-1; 13 nucleotides match TRBD2. Germline CDR1 is LNHDA and CDR2 is SQIVND (reference sequence). J gave up 10 bases and V 6 bases, and 3 bases lay outside the gene matches. This CDR3 has 13 amino acids. CDR3 nucleotide sequence: TGTGCCAGTAGCCTGGGACTAGCGGGGGAGCAGTTCTTC. Translating gives CASSLGLAGEQFF. The whole variable domain, filled in from reference TRBV19 and TRBJ2-1, reads DGGITQSPKYLFRKEGQNVTLSCEQNLNHDAMYWYRQDPGQGLRLIYYSQIVNDFQKGDIAEGYSVSREKKESFPLTVTSAQKNPTAFYLCASSLGLAGEQFFGPGTRLTVL.

The V call is TRBV6-4, the J call TRBJ2-6, with TRBD1 matching 9 bases. Germline lookup yields CDR1 MRHNA and CDR2 SNTAGT. V lost 0 bases to trimming and J lost 3 bases; unmatched junction nucleotides: 0. The CDR3 contains 16 residues. The CDR3 loop is CASSDSTGGGANVLTF. DNA for the CDR3: TGTGCCAGCAGTGACTCGACAGGGGGTGGGGCCAACGTCCTGACTTTC.

The V gene is TRBV10-3, the J gene TRBJ1-1; the D gene is possibly TRBD1 (6 bases). Germline V gene sequence: CDR1 ENHRY, CDR2 SYGVKD. The V gene lost 7 bases and the J gene lost 1 base, with 10 bases spanning the gap. This CDR3 spans 13 amino acids. The CDR3 DNA reads TGTGCCATCACGGGACACCCGAACACTGAAGCTTTCTTT. Translated: CAITGHPNTEAFF.

The CDR3 here is CASRPRDSANTGELFF. As DNA, the CDR3 is TGTGCCAGCCGCCCCAGGGATTCCGCGAACACCGGGGAGCTGTTTTTT. This rearrangement joins TRBV6-4 to TRBJ2-2; TRBD1 is a possible D gene (5 bases). There are 16 residues in the CDR3. Trimming stripped 8 bases from V and 0 bases from J, with 16 bases between. Germline CDR1 MRHNA, CDR2 SNTAGT.

The chain uses TRBV2 and TRBJ2-1; D possibly corresponds to TRBD2 (5 bases). CDR1 SNHLY and CDR2 FYNNEI come from the germline V gene. The ends were cut back, 3 bases at V and 9 bases at J, with 6 bases in the middle. The CDR3 has 11 amino acids. The CDR3 loop reads CASSDGGEQFF. CDR3 in DNA: TGTGCCAGCAGTGATGGAGGTGAGCAGTTCTTC.

The chain is built from TRBV18 and TRBJ1-4; 11 nucleotides match TRBD1. The J segment lost 4 bases and the V segment lost 5 bases, leaving 3 bases of the junction unmatched. This CDR3 spans 15 amino acids. Germline V CDR1 and CDR2: KGHSH, LQKENI. The CDR3 region is CASSGQGADNEKLFF. The CDR3 DNA reads as TGTGCCAGCTCAGGACAGGGGGCCGATAATGAAAAACTGTTTTTT.

The V gene is TRBV5-1, the J gene TRBJ2-7, with TRBD2 identical over 12 bases. V lost 4 bases, J lost 0 bases, and 11 bases stayed unmatched. Germline V CDR1 and CDR2: SGHRS, YFSETQ. The length of the CDR3 is 18 residues. The CDR3: CASSPGLAGPKSSYEQYF. The CDR3, as DNA: TGCGCCAGCAGCCCGGGACTAGCGGGCCCTAAGTCCTCCTACGAGCAGTACTTC.

This clone is medium-sized (0.01 to 0.1%). This chain connects TRBV6-4 to TRBJ2-2; D is uncertain. CDR1 and CDR2 (germline): MRHNA, SNTAGT. With 5 bases removed from V and 1 base from J, the gap between germline ends came to 5 bases. The CDR3 loop spans 13 amino acids. The CDR3 loop is CASSPGNTGELFF. Here the CDR3 DNA reads TGTGCCAGCAGTCCAGGGAACACCGGGGAGCTGTTTTTT.

This clone appeared a single time. The rearrangement links TRBV28 to TRBJ2-1, with 7 nucleotides matching TRBD1. CDR3 length: 15 residues. The V gene's germline CDR1 is MDHEN and CDR2 SYDVKM. The V and J ends lost 5 bases and 5 bases, in that order; junction bases with no gene match: 9. CDR3: CASSAIQGVHNEQFF. DNA of the CDR3: TGTGCCAGCAGTGCAATCCAGGGGGTGCACAATGAGCAGTTCTTC.

In DNA form, the CDR3 reads TGTGCCAGCACCCTTGGGGACACATCCTACGAGCAGTACTTC. Its translation is CASTLGDTSYEQYF. The chain has TRBV28 and TRBJ2-7; D might be TRBD1 (6 bases). This CDR3 is built from 14 residues. V was cut by 7 bases and J by 1 base, with 14 bases left in between. Germline V gene lookup returns CDR1 MDHEN and CDR2 SYDVKM.

The CDR3 nucleotides are TGCGCCAGCAGCCAAGTCAACAGGGGGCCGTACGAGCAGTACTTC. Translation: CASSQVNRGPYEQYF. The chain joins TRBV4-3 to TRBJ2-7; 9 bases are a match to TRBD1. J gave up 4 bases and V 1 base, and 5 bases lay outside the gene matches. CDR1 is LGHNA and CDR2 is YSLEER in the germline V gene. The CDR3 has 15 residues.